This TCR beta chain was profiled in a study of T cell responses to AZD1222 COVID-19 vaccine. The assay was immunoSEQ multiplex PCR, and TCRdb's table has in-frame clones only and misses some. The sample contains 98,000 or so clones, around 84% of which appear only once. General study points: Close to half of spike-specific TCRs reportedly recognize unmutated variant regions. Repertoires in all cases were sampled only once the peak T cell response had passed.

This CDR3 contains 14 residues. CDR1 MNHEY and CDR2 SVGAGI come from the germline V gene. The germline V and J ends were trimmed by 8 bases and 1 base, with 15 bases remaining between them. This clone came up once. Its cognate antigen is unknown. This chain uses TRBV6-5 with TRBJ2-7; D possibly matches TRBD1 or TRBD2 (5 bases each). The sequencing here drew on peripheral blood, taken on day 0 of AZD1222 vaccination. The clonotype comes from an adult in good health. The CDR3 nucleotides read TGTGCCAGCGCCTCCGGGACGTCGTCCTACGAGCAGTACTTC. This encodes CASASGTSSYEQYF.